This entry features one TCR beta chain sequence. Per the authors' pipeline: From reference gene primer amplification, estimates of nucleated cell counts were derived. TCRdb's copy holds only in-frame clones and misses some; the assay was immunoSEQ multiplex PCR. Clonal size and the V and J genes are those of that table, whereas D and trimming came from the DNA. The data show approximately 340,000 clones, 80% to 90% seen once. J gave up 5 bases and V 6 bases, and 12 bases lay outside the gene matches. The V gene's germline CDR1 is MNHEY and CDR2 SVGAGI. This CDR3 is 15 amino acids long. The data are from a study of blood T cell repertoires in COVID-19.

The sample taken for sequencing was peripheral blood. This TCR was recovered from a man aged 25-45 years with COVID-19, enrolled during active disease. This sequence joins TRBV6-5 and TRBJ2-7; TRBD1 agrees at 8 bases. The CDR3: CASSWSTGVFDEQYF. CDR3 DNA sequence: TGTGCCAGCAGCTGGTCGACAGGGGTTTTCGACGAGCAGTACTTC.